This T cell receptor (beta chain) was identified in a study of blood T cells in healthy people across ages. Findings and limits, study-wide: A roughly linear fall in TCR beta diversity per million T cells was seen with increasing age. There was a strong correlation between TCR beta diversity and naive T cell percentage.

This clonotype was detected ten times or more. Its antigen remains unknown. The V and J ends lost 0 bases and 4 bases respectively, with 6 bases between them. Germline lookup yields CDR1 LGHNA and CDR2 YSLEER. The CDR3 loop spans 13 amino acids. Through a sample-barcoded 5' primer and a J-beta primer mix, a second PCR was run for roughly 6 to 11 cycles. With 12 random nucleotides, a template-switch adaptor tagged each individual cDNA molecule. TCRdb redid the calling of the 5' RACE reads with MiXCR, one entry per CDR3 protein. The repertoire consists of about 640,000 distinct CDR3 sequences, with roughly 30% occurring once and the leading ten covering about a sixth.

The sequence came from a woman of 80 years or more in good health. Sequencing used blood. The V gene is TRBV4-3, the J gene TRBJ1-1; no reliable D call. CDR3 DNA: TGCGCCAGCAGCCAAGATGCCACCACTGAAGCTTTCTTT. This gives the protein CASSQDATTEAFF.